The rows below give T cell receptor beta chains drawn from one sample of a study of T-cell reconstitution after alpha-beta-depleted transplantation in children. TCRdb independently ran MiXCR on the PCR reads; one entry per CDR3 protein. In the table there are around 250,000 distinct CDR3 sequences, roughly 25% of which are singletons. The sequencing used PBMCs, collected before TCRalphabeta/CD19-depleted stem cell transplant. Receptor source: a girl aged 2 to 9 with Fanconi anemia, due to receive a stem cell transplant. Both conserved end residues are part of each CDR3. D genes are given only for firm matches. Clone size appears in some rows only: once, few, many, or a class for an expanded clone.

V,size,J,D,CDR3,DNA
TRBV5-5,NA,TRBJ2-2,NA,CASSLGGANTGELFF,TGTGCCAGCAGCTTGGGGGGGGCTAACACCGGGGAGCTGTTTTTT
TRBV2,NA,TRBJ2-3,TRBD2,CASSEDGVGGADTQYF,TGTGCCAGCAGTGAGGATGGTGTCGGGGGGGCAGATACGCAGTATTTT
TRBV5-1,many,TRBJ1-1,NA,CASSRDTNTEAFF,TGCGCCAGCAGCCGGGACACCAACACTGAAGCTTTCTTT
TRBV29-1,many,TRBJ2-3,TRBD2,CSVAGLDGITDTQYF,TGCAGCGTTGCCGGACTAGATGGGATCACAGATACGCAGTATTTT
TRBV7-3,NA,TRBJ2-6,TRBD2,CASSLLGTSDFSGANVLTF,TGTGCCAGCAGCTTATTGGGGACTAGCGACTTCTCTGGGGCCAACGTCCTGACTTTC
TRBV29-1,NA,TRBJ2-7,NA,CSVDKGSYEQYF,TGCAGCGTTGATAAGGGGTCCTACGAGCAGTACTTC
TRBV20-1,NA,TRBJ1-5,TRBD1,CSARDRRTGQGNQPQHF,TGCAGTGCTAGAGATAGGCGTACGGGACAGGGTAATCAGCCCCAGCATTTT
TRBV29-1,many,TRBJ2-5,TRBD1,CSVPTGTGGFQETQYF,TGCAGCGTCCCTACAGGGACAGGAGGCTTCCAAGAGACCCAGTACTTC
TRBV6-4,NA,TRBJ2-7,NA,CASSGDSEAYEQYF,TGTGCCAGCAGTGGAGACAGCGAGGCCTACGAGCAGTACTTC
TRBV5-1,few,TRBJ2-1,TRBD2,CASRLAGGYNEQFF,TGCGCCAGCAGACTAGCGGGTGGATACAATGAGCAGTTCTTC
TRBV5-5,NA,TRBJ2-7,TRBD1,CASSFTGTDTEQYF,TGTGCCAGCAGCTTTACCGGGACAGATACCGAGCAGTACTTC
TRBV19,NA,TRBJ2-1,TRBD2,CASSISSGSINEQFF,TGTGCCAGTAGTATCTCCAGCGGGAGTATCAATGAGCAGTTCTTC
TRBV5-6,many,TRBJ2-7,NA,CASSLSYTYEQYF,TGTGCCAGCAGCTTGTCATACACCTACGAGCAGTACTTC
TRBV20-1,many,TRBJ2-7,TRBD2,CSARGTSGRASYEQYF,TGCAGTGCTAGGGGGACTAGCGGGAGGGCTTCCTACGAGCAGTACTTC
TRBV7-2,many,TRBJ2-7,NA,CASSPRASYEQYF,TGTGCCAGCAGCCCCCGGGCCTCCTACGAGCAGTACTTC
TRBV5-1,NA,TRBJ2-5,TRBD1,CASSGPGQQQETQYF,TGCGCCAGCAGTGGACCGGGACAGCAACAAGAGACCCAGTACTTC
TRBV21-1,once,TRBJ2-1,NA,CASSNEQFF,TGTGCCAGCAGCAATGAGCAGTTCTTC
TRBV20-1,NA,TRBJ2-7,NA,CSAMTYGQYF,TGCAGTGCTATGACCTACGGGCAGTACTTC
TRBV19,NA,TRBJ2-5,NA,CASSIEGTETQYF,TGTGCCAGTAGTATAGAGGGTACAGAGACCCAGTACTTC
TRBV29-1,many,TRBJ2-3,NA,CSVERLMGYPSTDTQYF,TGCAGCGTTGAAAGACTTATGGGCTACCCGAGCACAGATACGCAGTATTTT
TRBV12-3/TRBV12-4,many,TRBJ2-1,TRBD2,CASSPGLAGVSYNEQFF,TGTGCCAGCAGTCCGGGACTAGCGGGGGTCTCCTACAATGAGCAGTTCTTC
TRBV15,many,TRBJ2-1,NA,CATSVGGFGNEQFF,TGTGCCACCAGTGTCGGTGGATTCGGCAATGAGCAGTTCTTC
TRBV20-1,NA,TRBJ2-1,NA,CSVRSRLVGGEQFF,TGCAGTGTTCGGTCGAGGCTAGTCGGTGGAGAGCAGTTCTTC
TRBV20-1,many,TRBJ2-7,TRBD1,CSAQTGTDYEQYF,TGCAGTGCCCAAACCGGGACAGACTACGAGCAGTACTTC
TRBV6-4,many,TRBJ1-1,NA,CASTLQEGDTEAFF,TGTGCCAGCACCCTCCAAGAGGGCGACACTGAAGCTTTCTTT
TRBV12-3/TRBV12-4,many,TRBJ2-2,NA,CASSSRNWLFF,TGTGCCAGCAGTTCCCGCAATTGGCTGTTTTTT
TRBV6-5,many,TRBJ2-4,TRBD1,CASSYSTLDRSYGIQYF,TGTGCCAGCAGTTACTCGACCCTGGACAGGTCGTATGGCATTCAGTACTTC
TRBV20-1,NA,TRBJ2-7,NA,CSARELSGFSYEQYF,TGCAGTGCTAGAGAATTAAGCGGGTTCTCCTACGAGCAGTACTTC
TRBV28,few,TRBJ2-5,TRBD2,CASSRTSGTQETQYF,TGTGCCAGCAGCCGGACTAGCGGGACGCAAGAGACCCAGTACTTC
TRBV20-1,many,TRBJ2-2,TRBD2,CSARGGGARTGELFF,TGCAGTGCTAGAGGCGGGGGGGCCAGGACCGGGGAGCTGTTTTTT
TRBV20-1,many,TRBJ2-3,NA,CSARANTDTQYF,TGCAGTGCTAGGGCCAACACAGATACGCAGTATTTT
TRBV25-1,few,TRBJ2-2,NA,CASSTGNTGELFF,TGTGCCAGCAGCACAGGGAACACCGGGGAGCTGTTTTTT
TRBV29-1,once,TRBJ2-5,TRBD1,CSGQGALWETQYF,TGCAGCGGACAGGGGGCGCTCTGGGAGACCCAGTACTTC
TRBV2,NA,TRBJ2-1,TRBD2,CASSEAVTSGRLYNEQFF,TGTGCCAGCAGTGAAGCTGTGACTAGCGGGAGGTTATACAATGAGCAGTTCTTC
TRBV7-9,many,TRBJ2-2,TRBD1,CASSLGTGPTGELFF,TGTGCCAGCAGCTTGGGGACAGGGCCCACCGGGGAGCTGTTTTTT
TRBV7-8,many,TRBJ2-1,TRBD1,CASSLGGGTEYYNEQFF,TGTGCCAGCAGCTTAGGGGGTGGGACAGAATACTACAATGAGCAGTTCTTC
TRBV25-1,few,TRBJ1-6,TRBD1,CASSDPTGDNSPLHF,TGTGCCAGCAGTGACCCGACAGGGGATAATTCACCCCTCCACTTT
TRBV7-2,NA,TRBJ2-3,NA,CASSLTTGATDTQYF,TGTGCCAGCAGCTTAACCACGGGGGCCACAGATACGCAGTATTTT
TRBV20-1,many,TRBJ1-2,NA,CSASKGLYGYTF,TGCAGTGCTAGCAAGGGCCTATATGGCTACACCTTC
TRBV4-2,few,TRBJ2-3,TRBD2,CASSQDTRLWGAGNTSTDTQYF,TGTGCCAGCAGCCAAGATACTCGGTTGTGGGGAGCGGGAAACACTAGCACAGATACGCAGTATTTT
TRBV7-2,NA,TRBJ2-7,NA,CASSRWGRQAYNEQYF,TGTGCCAGCAGCCGATGGGGGCGACAGGCATACAACGAGCAGTACTTC
TRBV12-3/TRBV12-4,few,TRBJ1-2,TRBD1,CASSLGTGVGYGYTF,TGTGCCAGCAGTTTAGGGACAGGGGTCGGCTATGGCTACACCTTC
TRBV6-6,NA,TRBJ1-2,NA,CASSYRSSYGYTF,TGTGCCAGCAGTTACCGGTCTTCCTATGGCTACACCTTC
TRBV20-1,NA,TRBJ2-6,NA,CSARDSWWGTGANVLTF,TGCAGTGCTAGAGATAGTTGGTGGGGGACTGGGGCCAACGTCCTGACTTTC
TRBV6-1,once,TRBJ2-5,NA,CASSRPDGLGTQYF,TGTGCCAGCAGTAGACCGGACGGATTGGGGACCCAGTACTTC
TRBV29-1,NA,TRBJ2-3,NA,CSVEDPAFSTDTQYF,TGCAGCGTTGAAGATCCAGCCTTCAGCACAGATACGCAGTATTTT
TRBV20-1,few,TRBJ2-2,TRBD2,CSATGLANTGELFF,TGCAGTGCCACGGGACTAGCGAACACCGGGGAGCTGTTTTTT
TRBV29-1,NA,TRBJ1-4,TRBD1,CSVALWEGANEKLFF,TGCAGCGTTGCCCTATGGGAGGGGGCAAATGAAAAACTGTTTTTT
TRBV27,many,TRBJ2-1,NA,CASSSNEGGPYNEQFF,TGTGCCAGCAGTTCCAACGAAGGGGGTCCTTACAATGAGCAGTTCTTC
TRBV7-9,NA,TRBJ2-4,TRBD2,CASSLPSGRAKNIQYF,TGTGCCAGCAGCTTACCTAGCGGGAGGGCCAAAAACATTCAGTACTTC
TRBV25-1,many,TRBJ2-7,NA,CASSETGTVYEQYF,TGTGCCAGCAGTGAAACGGGGACCGTCTACGAGCAGTACTTC
TRBV11-2,NA,TRBJ1-4,NA,CASSLAGAREKLFF,TGTGCCAGCAGCTTAGCAGGGGCAAGGGAAAAACTGTTTTTT